Following are 12 T cell receptor beta chains from one sample sequenced in a study of CD8 T cells in Susac syndrome. RNA totalling about 0.5 to 1 ug underwent reverse transcription with random hexamers. TCRdb analysed the immunoSEQ multiplex PCR reads with MiXCR anew, one entry per CDR3 protein. The data contain tens of thousands of distinct CDR3 sequences, about 92% of them seen just once; the ten biggest clones take up 0.52%. Sequenced input: CD4+ T cells from PBMCs. The source is a human donor with Susac syndrome.

This sequence joins TRBV6-1 and TRBJ2-6; 12 bases are shared with TRBD1. V trimming: 8 bases; J trimming: 2 bases; junction bases outside the gene matches: 4. The V gene's germline CDR1 is MNHNS and CDR2 SASEGT. The CDR3 covers 16 residues. The CDR3 is CASCGTGGTGANVLTF. The CDR3 DNA follows: TGTGCCAGCTGTGGGACAGGGGGCACTGGGGCCAACGTCCTGACTTTC.

The V gene is TRBV12-3 or TRBV12-4, the J gene TRBJ1-5, with 8 bases matching TRBD1. The CDR3 runs to 16 residues. The ends lost 3 bases at V and 0 bases at J; junction bases unmatched: 4. CDR3 in amino acids: CASSFGTGYSNQPQHF. Here the CDR3 DNA reads TGTGCCAGCAGTTTTGGGACAGGTTATAGCAATCAGCCCCAGCATTTT.

The chain's CDR3 is CASSYPRGGGTGELFF. Here the CDR3 DNA reads TGTGCCAGCAGTTACCCTAGAGGGGGGGGTACCGGGGAGCTGTTTTTT. The chain uses TRBV6-5 and TRBJ2-2; maybe TRBD2 (7 bases). The germline V gene has CDR1 MNHEY and CDR2 SVGAGI. The CDR3 is 16 residues long. The germline V and J ends were trimmed by 2 bases and 5 bases, with 15 bases remaining between them.

This clonotype was counted a single time. The V gene is TRBV7-2, the J gene TRBJ2-1; D not resolved. This CDR3 has 14 amino acids. Germline assignment: CDR1 SGHTA and CDR2 FQGNSA. The V gene lost 5 bases and the J gene lost 8 bases, with 16 bases spanning the gap. In DNA form, the CDR3 reads TGTGCCAGCAGCCCCAGCACCCAACGGCATGAGCAGTTCTTC. Translation gives CASSPSTQRHEQFF.

The rearrangement links TRBV9 to TRBJ2-4; D is uncertain. This CDR3 has 14 amino acids. Germline-derived CDR1 and CDR2 are SGDLS and YYNGEE. V was clipped by 0 bases and J by 9 bases, with 13 bases between them. The CDR3: CASSVGRVSGIQYF. The CDR3 DNA follows: TGTGCCAGCAGCGTAGGCCGCGTTAGTGGCATTCAGTACTTC.

The rearrangement uses TRBV5-4 and TRBJ2-3; the D call may be TRBD1 or TRBD2 (5 bases each). Trimming removed 2 bases from V and 1 base from J, with 14 bases in between. CDR1 is SGHNT, CDR2 YYREEE, per germline (reference sequence). The CDR3 has 16 residues. The DNA of the CDR3 is TGTGCCAGCAGCTTAGAGTGGGACGGTCGCACAGATACGCAGTATTTT. Protein sequence: CASSLEWDGRTDTQYF.

The V and J genes are TRBV12-3 or TRBV12-4 and TRBJ2-7, with 9 bases identical to TRBD2. CDR3 length: 18 residues. The junction had 21 bases not matched to a gene; V was cut back by 6 bases and J by 6 bases. The CDR3 is CASSHISGGPLSSLEQYF. Here the CDR3 DNA reads TGTGCCAGCAGCCACATTAGCGGGGGCCCCCTCTCCTCCCTCGAGCAGTACTTC.

Only one count was recorded for this clonotype. The J gene is TRBJ1-1, the V gene TRBV7-8, with D hard to call. This CDR3 has 15 amino acids. V shed 10 bases and J shed 0 bases, with 18 bases lying between them. Germline-derived CDR1 and CDR2 are SGHVS and FQNEAQ. The CDR3 sequence is CATQSGGHMNTEAFF. The DNA of the CDR3 is TGTGCCACCCAGTCGGGCGGCCACATGAACACTGAAGCTTTCTTT. Filled out from reference TRBV7-8 and TRBJ1-1, the complete variable domain reads GAGVSQSPRYKVAKRGQDVALRCDPISGHVSLFWYQQALGQGPEFLTYFQNEAQLDKSGLPSDRFFAERPEGSVSTLKIQRTQQEDSAVYLCATQSGGHMNTEAFFGQGTRLTVV.

The chain uses TRBV7-9 and TRBJ2-2, with D unclear. Trimming pared 1 base from V and 6 bases from J, leaving 3 bases between. CDR1 and CDR2 from the germline V gene are SEHNR and FQNEAQ (reference sequence). The CDR3 spans 12 residues. CDR3 amino acids: CASSLEAGELFF. The CDR3, as DNA: TGTGCCAGCAGCTTAGAAGCCGGGGAGCTGTTTTTT.

J is TRBJ1-5 and V is TRBV6-2 or TRBV6-3, with D possibly being TRBD1 (5 bases). Trimming stripped 0 bases from V and 2 bases from J, with 17 bases between. The germline gives CDR1 MNHEY, CDR2 SVGEGT. This CDR3 is 18 amino acids long. Here the CDR3 DNA reads TGTGCCAGCAGTTACTCACGACAGAGGGCGATTCGCAATCAGCCCCAGCATTTT. Encoded protein: CASSYSRQRAIRNQPQHF.

This CDR3 is CSARAGSWFGETQYF. The CDR3 DNA follows: TGCAGTGCTCGGGCCGGGAGTTGGTTCGGAGAGACCCAGTACTTC. This chain links TRBV20-1 with TRBJ2-5; weak D call: TRBD2 (6 bases). The CDR3 covers 15 residues. The germline gives CDR1 DFQATT, CDR2 SNEGSKA (reference sequence). V shed 5 bases and J shed 4 bases, with 20 bases lying between them.

This chain links TRBV12-3 or TRBV12-4 with TRBJ2-3, with 10 bases matching TRBD1. The CDR3 covers 14 residues. The ends lost 1 base at V and 15 bases at J; junction bases unmatched: 10. DNA for the CDR3: TGTGCCAGCAGTTTAGGGGACAGGGGCCTTCCACAATATTTT. Protein product: CASSLGDRGLPQYF.